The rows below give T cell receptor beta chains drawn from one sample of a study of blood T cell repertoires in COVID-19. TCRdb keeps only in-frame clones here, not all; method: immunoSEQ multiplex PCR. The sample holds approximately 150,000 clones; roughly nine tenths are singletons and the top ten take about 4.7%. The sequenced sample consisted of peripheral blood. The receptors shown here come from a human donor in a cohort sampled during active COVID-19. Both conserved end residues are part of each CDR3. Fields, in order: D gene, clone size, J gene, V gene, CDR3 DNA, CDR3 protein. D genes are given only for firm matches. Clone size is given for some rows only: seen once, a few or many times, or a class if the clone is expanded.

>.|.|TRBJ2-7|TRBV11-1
TGTGCCAGCAGCTCAGGAGGTTACGAGCAGTACTTC
CASSSGGYEQYF
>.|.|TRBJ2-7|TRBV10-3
TGTGCCATCAGTGGCGGTGACGAGCAGTACTTC
CAISGGDEQYF
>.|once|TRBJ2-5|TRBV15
TGTGCCACCAGCGCTCCGGGCCAAGAGACCCAGTACTTC
CATSAPGQETQYF
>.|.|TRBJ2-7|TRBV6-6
TGTGCCAGCAGCTCCTTCGAGACTAGCTACGAGCAGTACTTC
CASSSFETSYEQYF
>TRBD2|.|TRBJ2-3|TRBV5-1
TGCGCCAGCAGCTTCCTACTAGCGGGGGGGCCCGGGGCAGATACGCAGTATTTT
CASSFLLAGGPGADTQYF
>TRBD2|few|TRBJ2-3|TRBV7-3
TGTGCCAGCAGCCCAGCGGGGGGGCCCGGCGCAGATACGCAGTATTTT
CASSPAGGPGADTQYF
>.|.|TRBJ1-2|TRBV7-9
TGTGCCAGCAGCTCCGTCGGACAGACGTATGGCTACACCTTC
CASSSVGQTYGYTF
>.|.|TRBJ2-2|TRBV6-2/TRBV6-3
TGTGCCAGCAGTTACTCGAGAAACACCGGGGAGCTGTTTTTT
CASSYSRNTGELFF
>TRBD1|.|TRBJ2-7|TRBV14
TGTGCCAGCAGCCACGGACAGGGAAGGGGGTACGAGCAGTACTTC
CASSHGQGRGYEQYF
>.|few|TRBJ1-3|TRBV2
TGTGCCAGCAGTGAAAAGGGGTATGGAAACACCATATATTTT
CASSEKGYGNTIYF
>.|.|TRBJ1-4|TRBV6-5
TGTGCCAGCAGTTCTAGGGCTACAGGGGAAAAACTGTTTTTT
CASSSRATGEKLFF
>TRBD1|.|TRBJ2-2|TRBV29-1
TGCAGCGTTGATAAGGGACAGTTCACCGGGGAGCTGTTTTTT
CSVDKGQFTGELFF
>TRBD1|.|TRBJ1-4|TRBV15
TGTGCCACCAGCAGAGATGGCAGGGGGAATGAAAAACTGTTTTTT
CATSRDGRGNEKLFF
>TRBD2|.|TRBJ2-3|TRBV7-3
TGTGCCAGCAGCTTAGGTAGCGGGAGCCCAGATACGCAGTATTTT
CASSLGSGSPDTQYF
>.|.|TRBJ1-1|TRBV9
TGTGCCAGCAGCCCCCCTGTTGAGGGAAGGGACACTGAAGCTTTCTTT
CASSPPVEGRDTEAFF
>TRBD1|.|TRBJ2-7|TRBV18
TGTGCCAGCTCAATGGCCGGGACAGCCTACGAGCAGTACTTC
CASSMAGTAYEQYF
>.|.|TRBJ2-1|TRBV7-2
TGTGCCAGCATCCCAATTGGGACTAGACAGGGCGATGAGCAGTTCTTC
CASIPIGTRQGDEQFF
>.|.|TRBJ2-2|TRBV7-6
TGTGCCAGCAGCCACGGACAGTTCGCGAACACCGGGGAGCTGTTTTTT
CASSHGQFANTGELFF
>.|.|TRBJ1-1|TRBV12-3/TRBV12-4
TGTGCCAGCCGGGTCCCTGGGACTGAAGCTTTCTTT
CASRVPGTEAFF
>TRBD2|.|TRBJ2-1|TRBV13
TGTGCCAGCAGCCCGGGACTAGCGGGCGAGTACAACAATGAGCAGTTCTTC
CASSPGLAGEYNNEQFF
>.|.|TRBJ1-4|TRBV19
TGTGCCAGTAGTGACACCTCAACTAATGAAAAACTGTTTTTT
CASSDTSTNEKLFF
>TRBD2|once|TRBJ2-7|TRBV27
TGTGCCAGCAGTACAGCCGGGACTAGCGGGGGCCACAGCTCCTACGAGCAGTACTTC
CASSTAGTSGGHSSYEQYF
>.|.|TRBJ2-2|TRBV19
TGTGCCAGTAGTTTAAAACTAAACGGGGAGCTGTTTTTT
CASSLKLNGELFF
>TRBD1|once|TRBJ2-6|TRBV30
TGTGCCTGGAGTGTAGAGGGGGCGGGGGCCAACGTCCTGACTTTC
CAWSVEGAGANVLTF
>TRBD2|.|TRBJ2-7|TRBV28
TGTGCCAGCAGTCCAATTAGCGGGACGTCCTACGAGCAGTACTTC
CASSPISGTSYEQYF
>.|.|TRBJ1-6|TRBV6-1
TGTGCCAGCAGTGAAATCGGGGTAAAGAATTCACCCCTCCACTTT
CASSEIGVKNSPLHF
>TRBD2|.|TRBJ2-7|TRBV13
TGTGCCAGCAGCTTCCGGACTAGCGGGATTAGCTCCTACGAGCAGTACTTC
CASSFRTSGISSYEQYF
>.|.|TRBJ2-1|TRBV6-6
TGTGCCAGCAGTTACCAGACGAGCGATGAGCAGTTCTTC
CASSYQTSDEQFF
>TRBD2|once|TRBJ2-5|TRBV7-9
TGTGCCAGCAGCTCCGGCGGGGGGCGGGGAGAGACCCAGTACTTC
CASSSGGGRGETQYF
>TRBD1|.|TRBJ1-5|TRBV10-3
TGTGCCATCAGTGAGTCTGAGACAGGGGGCAATCAGCCCCAGCATTTT
CAISESETGGNQPQHF
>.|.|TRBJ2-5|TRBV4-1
TGCGCCAGCAGCCAAGATTTCGCGTTCCCGCGCGTGGAAGAGACCCAGTACTTC
CASSQDFAFPRVEETQYF
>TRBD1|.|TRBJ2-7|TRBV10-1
TGCGCCATAGACTCCTGGGACAGGGGGTCGGGCGAGCAGTACTTC
CAIDSWDRGSGEQYF
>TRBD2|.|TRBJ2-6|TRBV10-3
TGTGCCATCAGCGGGGAGGGGCTCTCTGGGGCCAACGTCCTGACTTTC
CAISGEGLSGANVLTF
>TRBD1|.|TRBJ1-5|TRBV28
TGTGCCACACGGGACAGACTGCCGGGTGGGCCCCAGCATTTT
CATRDRLPGGPQHF
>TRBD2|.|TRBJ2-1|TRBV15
TGTGCCACCAGCAGAACGGGACTAGCAGGCAATGAGCAGTTCTTC
CATSRTGLAGNEQFF
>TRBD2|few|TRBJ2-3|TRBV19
TGTGCCAGTAGTATTACTAGCGCGGACACAGATACGCAGTATTTT
CASSITSADTDTQYF
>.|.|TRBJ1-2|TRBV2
TGTGCCAGCAGTGAAAGTAATACGGAGGCACGGTTACATGGCTACACCTTC
CASSESNTEARLHGYTF